This T cell receptor beta chain was observed in a study of T cell responses to AZD1222 COVID-19 vaccine. Only in-frame clones appear in the TCRdb table, and some are missing; sequencing was by immunoSEQ multiplex PCR. The table lists around 140,000 clones, 90% of them singletons. Germline V CDR1 and CDR2: MDHEN, SYDVKM. CDR3 length: 16 residues. V shed 5 bases, J shed 3 bases, and the junction held 1 base outside the gene matches. This receptor was identified in an adult in good health. The sample here was peripheral blood, taken on day 0 of AZD1222 vaccination. The chain uses TRBV28 and TRBJ2-1; TRBD2 agrees at 16 bases. The CDR3 DNA reads as TGTGCCAGCAGTGGGACTAGCGGGAGGGACTACAATGAGCAGTTCTTC. Translating it yields CASSGTSGRDYNEQFF.